This T cell receptor (beta chain) was identified during a study of cytomegalovirus exposure and HLA in healthy donors. Points from the study as a whole: Cytomegalovirus association was listed for 170 or so TCR beta chains. In a later analysis, V- and J-gene trimming of beta chains associated with a DCLRE1C missense variant, replicated independently.

With 60 Vbeta and 13 Jbeta primers, the PCR was carried out. In the authors' methods: Per a later analysis, the number of unique TCR beta chains was some 82 million, of which 9 million to 14 million were shared. Libraries were prepared by immunoSEQ multiplex PCR; TCRdb keeps only in-frame clonotypes and omits some of them. V, J and clone size were drawn from that table, and D and trimming were deduced from the DNA. The table has 150,000 to 200,000 clones, 68% seen once; the top ten hold roughly 2.7%. The V gene's germline CDR1 is MNHNS and CDR2 SASEGT. Losses at the gene ends were 3 bases for V and 1 base for J; bases not matched to a gene: 4. The CDR3 spans 15 residues. Concerning this clone itself: Its cognate antigen is unknown.

The specimen sequenced was PBMCs. The rearrangement links TRBV6-1 to TRBJ2-7, with 9 bases fitting TRBD1. The sequence was collected from a woman between 35 and 50 years old in good health and CMV-seropositive. DNA for the CDR3: TGTGCCAGCAGTGAGGGACAGGGACCTTCCTACGAGCAGTACTTC. It yields the protein CASSEGQGPSYEQYF.